Listed here are 3 T cell receptor beta chains from one sample, sequenced in a study of T cells in Graves' hyperthyroidism and ophthalmopathy (dated by TCRdb to about 2019). Preparation of the library involved multiplex PCR. Sequencing was carried out with an Illumina HiSeq 2000. Amplification of TCR beta CDR3 regions was carried out from RNA transcripts. A first-round RT-PCR of the TCR CDR3 used the HTBI primer set with the Qiagen OneStep RT-PCR kit. TCRdb cleaned the public reads at Q25 with fastp, built clones with MiXCR and kept in-frame beta chains. Every CDR3 protein is listed once, alongside the most common genes and DNA of its rows. For this sample there are under 200,000 distinct CDR3 sequences; about a tenth appear just once. Jointly, the top ten make up 22% of the sample. Material: blood. The receptors were gathered from a woman aged 18-29 years with Graves' hyperthyroidism that later progressed to Graves' ophthalmopathy.

This clonotype was observed many times. The chain uses TRBV12-3 or TRBV12-4 and TRBJ2-5; 9 positions agree with TRBD2. CDR3 length: 14 amino acids. V gave up 3 bases and J gave up 2 bases; unmatched junction bases: 1. The CDR3 here is CASSFAGGQETQYF. In DNA, the CDR3 is TGTGCCAGCAGTTTCGCGGGAGGGCAAGAGACCCAGTACTTC.

This clonotype was seen repeatedly, ten times or more. V usage is TRBV27 and J usage is TRBJ2-7; 9 nucleotides line up with TRBD1. The CDR3 is 15 amino acids. Germline CDR1 MNHEY, CDR2 SMNVEV (reference sequence). V lost 1 base and J lost 2; bases outside the gene matches: 3. CDR3 DNA: TGTGCCAGCAGTTTATTGTACAGGGGGCCCTACGAGCAGTACTTC. It translates to CASSLLYRGPYEQYF.

This clonotype was recorded at least ten times. The rearrangement uses TRBV20-1 and TRBJ2-3; 7 bases map to TRBD2. Trimming took 0 bases from V and 3 from J; bases not matched to a gene: 9. The germline V gene has CDR1 DFQATT and CDR2 SNEGSKA (reference sequence). The CDR3 has 16 residues. Here the CDR3 reads CSARDHLSGSTDTQYF. DNA for the CDR3: TGCAGTGCTAGAGACCACCTTAGCGGGTCGACAGATACGCAGTATTTT.